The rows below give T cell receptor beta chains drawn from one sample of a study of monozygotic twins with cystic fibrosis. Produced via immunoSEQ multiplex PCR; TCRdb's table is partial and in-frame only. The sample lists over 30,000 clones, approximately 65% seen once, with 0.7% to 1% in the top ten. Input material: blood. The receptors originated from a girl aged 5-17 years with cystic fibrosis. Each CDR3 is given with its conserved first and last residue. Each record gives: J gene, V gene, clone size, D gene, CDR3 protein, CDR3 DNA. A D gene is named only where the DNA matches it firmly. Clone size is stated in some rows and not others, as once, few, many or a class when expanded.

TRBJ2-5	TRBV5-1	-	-	CASSQDHFQYF	TGCGCCAGCAGCCAGGACCACTTCCAGTACTTC
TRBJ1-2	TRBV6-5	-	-	CASGVNYGYTF	TGTGCCAGCGGTGTTAACTATGGCTACACCTTC
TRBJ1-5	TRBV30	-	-	CAWSVSTVQPQHF	TGTGCCTGGAGTGTATCCACGGTTCAGCCCCAGCATTTT
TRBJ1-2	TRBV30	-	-	CASTPGGYGYTF	TGTGCCTCGACCCCCGGGGGGTATGGCTACACCTTC
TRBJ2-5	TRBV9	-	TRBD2	CASSAGLAGQETQYF	TGTGCCAGCAGCGCCGGACTAGCGGGCCAAGAGACCCAGTACTTC
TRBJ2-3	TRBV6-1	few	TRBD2	CASTGREEIDTQYF	TGTGCCAGCACGGGGCGGGAGGAAATAGATACGCAGTATTTT
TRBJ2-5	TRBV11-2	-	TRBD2	CASSLEGGGLRLQETQYF	TGTGCCAGCAGCTTAGAAGGCGGGGGGCTCCGACTCCAAGAGACCCAGTACTTC
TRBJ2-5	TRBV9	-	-	CASSVAPTMQETQYF	TGTGCCAGCAGCGTAGCGCCGACAATGCAAGAGACCCAGTACTTC
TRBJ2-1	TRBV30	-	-	CAWSNFAENEQFF	TGTGCCTGGAGTAATTTTGCAGAGAATGAGCAGTTCTTC
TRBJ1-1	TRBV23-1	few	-	CASSRKGSTEAFF	TGCGCCAGCAGTCGAAAGGGATCCACTGAAGCTTTCTTT
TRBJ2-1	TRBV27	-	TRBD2	CASGSGSGSYNEQFF	TGTGCCAGTGGCAGCGGGAGCGGGTCCTACAATGAGCAGTTCTTC
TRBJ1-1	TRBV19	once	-	CASSTRDLDTEAFF	TGTGCCAGTAGTACACGGGACCTAGACACTGAAGCTTTCTTT